The clone carrying this T cell receptor beta chain was detected only a few times. Its specificity is unknown. Sample barcodes were added at both library ends during cDNA synthesis. MiXCR, applied by TCRdb to the 5' RACE reads, yields one record per CDR3 protein. The sample records hundreds of thousands of distinct CDR3 sequences, 28% being singletons. The data were obtained in a study of identical twins' blood T cells. This CDR3 region has 12 residues. Per germline, CDR1 DFQATT and CDR2 SNEGSKA (reference sequence). V lost 5 bases, J lost 3 bases, and 8 bases lay in between. Study-wide points: Environmental influences on twin similarity could not be excluded. Mainly, cloneset size products determined shared clonotypes, twins included. Top TCRbeta clonotypes were shared more with twin than unrelated donors.

The sequence came from a woman aged 18 to 55 in good health. The sample comprised PBMCs. The V and J genes are TRBV20-1 and TRBJ1-5; D remains unclear. This CDR3 is CSAPVNNQPQHF. DNA for the CDR3: TGCAGTGCTCCCGTCAACAATCAGCCCCAGCATTTT.